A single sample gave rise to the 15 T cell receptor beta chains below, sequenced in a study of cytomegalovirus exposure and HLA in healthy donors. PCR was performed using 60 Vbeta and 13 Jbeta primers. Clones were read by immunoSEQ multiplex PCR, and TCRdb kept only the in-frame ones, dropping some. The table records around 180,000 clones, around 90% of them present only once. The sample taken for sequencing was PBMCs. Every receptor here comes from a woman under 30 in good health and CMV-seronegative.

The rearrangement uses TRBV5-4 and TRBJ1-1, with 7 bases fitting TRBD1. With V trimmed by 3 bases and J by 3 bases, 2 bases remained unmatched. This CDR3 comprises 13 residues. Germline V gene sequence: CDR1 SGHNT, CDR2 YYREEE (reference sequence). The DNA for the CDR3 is TGTGCCAGCAGCTCCAGGGGGTACACTGAAGCTTTCTTT. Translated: CASSSRGYTEAFF.

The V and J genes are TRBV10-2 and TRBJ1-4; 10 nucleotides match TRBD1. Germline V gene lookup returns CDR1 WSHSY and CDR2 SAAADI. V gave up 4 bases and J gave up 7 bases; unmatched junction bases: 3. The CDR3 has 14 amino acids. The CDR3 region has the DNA TGCGCCAGCAGTGGGGGACAGGGGACTGAAAAACTGTTTTTT. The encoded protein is CASSGGQGTEKLFF.

CDR3 DNA: TGTGCCAGTAGTACCCCACGGAGGGGAGGGCAGCCCCAGCATTTT. Amino acid sequence: CASSTPRRGGQPQHF. V gene TRBV19 combines with J gene TRBJ1-5; a possible D gene is TRBD1 (5 bases). The CDR3 totals 15 residues. Trimming left V 4 bases short and J 7 bases short, with 17 bases between. The V gene's germline CDR1 is LNHDA and CDR2 SQIVND (reference sequence).

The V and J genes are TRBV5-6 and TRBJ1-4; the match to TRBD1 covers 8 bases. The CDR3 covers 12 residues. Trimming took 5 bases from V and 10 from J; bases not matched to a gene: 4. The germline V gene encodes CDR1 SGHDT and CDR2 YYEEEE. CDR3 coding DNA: TGTGCCAGCAGTTCTGACAGGGGAAAACTGTTTTTT. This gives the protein CASSSDRGKLFF.

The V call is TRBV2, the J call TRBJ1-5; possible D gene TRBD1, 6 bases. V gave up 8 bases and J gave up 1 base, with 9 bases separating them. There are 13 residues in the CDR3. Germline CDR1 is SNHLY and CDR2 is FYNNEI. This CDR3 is CASSRGSNQPQHF. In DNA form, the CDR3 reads TGTGCCAGCTCGAGGGGGAGCAATCAGCCCCAGCATTTT. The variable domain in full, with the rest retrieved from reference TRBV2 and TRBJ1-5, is EPEVTQTPSHQVTQMGQEVILRCVPISNHLYFYWYRQILGQKVEFLVSFYNNEISEKSEIFDDQFSVERPDGSNFTLKIRSTKLEDSAMYFCASSRGSNQPQHFGDGTRLSIL.

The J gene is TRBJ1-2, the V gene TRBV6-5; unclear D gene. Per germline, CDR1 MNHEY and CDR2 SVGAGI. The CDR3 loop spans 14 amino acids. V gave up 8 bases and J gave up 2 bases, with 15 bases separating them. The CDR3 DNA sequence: TGTGCCAGCCGACCATTGAGGGCAAACTATGGCTACACCTTC. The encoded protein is CASRPLRANYGYTF.

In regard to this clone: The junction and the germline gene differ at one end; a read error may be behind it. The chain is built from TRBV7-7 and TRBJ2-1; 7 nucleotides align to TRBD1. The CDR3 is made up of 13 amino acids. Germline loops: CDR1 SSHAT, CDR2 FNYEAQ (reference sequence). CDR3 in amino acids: CASSFNRGNEQFF. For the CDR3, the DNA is TGTGCTAGCAGCTTCAACAGGGGCAATGAGCAGTTCTTC.

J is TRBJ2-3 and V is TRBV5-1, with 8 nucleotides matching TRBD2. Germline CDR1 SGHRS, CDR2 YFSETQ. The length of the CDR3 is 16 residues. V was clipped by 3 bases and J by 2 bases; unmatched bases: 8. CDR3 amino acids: CASSSLAGIPTDTQYF. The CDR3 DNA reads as TGCGCCAGCAGCTCCCTAGCGGGTATCCCCACAGATACGCAGTATTTT.

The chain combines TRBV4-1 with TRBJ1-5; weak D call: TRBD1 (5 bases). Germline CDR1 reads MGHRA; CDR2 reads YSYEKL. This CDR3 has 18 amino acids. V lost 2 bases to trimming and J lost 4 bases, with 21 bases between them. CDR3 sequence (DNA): TGCGCCAGCAGCCAACCCGTTGGGGCGGCATACCCTAATCAGCCCCAGCATTTT. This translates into CASSQPVGAAYPNQPQHF.

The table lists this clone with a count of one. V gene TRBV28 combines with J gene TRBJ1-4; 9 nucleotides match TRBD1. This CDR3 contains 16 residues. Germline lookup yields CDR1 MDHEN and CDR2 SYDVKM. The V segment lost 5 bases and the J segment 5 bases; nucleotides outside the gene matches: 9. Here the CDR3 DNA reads TGTGCCAGCAGTCCGCCCGGGACAGGGCGGAATGAAAAACTGTTTTTT. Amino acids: CASSPPGTGRNEKLFF.

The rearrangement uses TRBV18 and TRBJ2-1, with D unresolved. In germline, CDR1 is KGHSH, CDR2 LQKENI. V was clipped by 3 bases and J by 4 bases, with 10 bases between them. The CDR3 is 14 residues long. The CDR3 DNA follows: TGTGCCAGCTCACCGTACCAGGAATACAATGAGCAGTTCTTC. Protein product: CASSPYQEYNEQFF.

The CDR3 DNA sequence: TGTGCCAGCAGCCAAGACCCGGGACTAGTATCCAGTGAGCAGTTCTTC. It codes for CASSQDPGLVSSEQFF. This sequence joins TRBV4-2 and TRBJ2-1; 8 positions match TRBD2. The ends lost 0 bases at V and 9 bases at J; junction bases unmatched: 10. Germline CDR1 and CDR2: LGHNA and YNFKEQ. The CDR3 is 16 residues long.

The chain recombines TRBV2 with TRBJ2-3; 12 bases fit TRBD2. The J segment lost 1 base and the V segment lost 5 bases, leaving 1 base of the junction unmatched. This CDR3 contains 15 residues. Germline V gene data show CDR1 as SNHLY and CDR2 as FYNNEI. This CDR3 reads CASSRLAGGTDTQYF. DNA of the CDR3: TGTGCCAGCAGTAGACTAGCGGGGGGCACAGATACGCAGTATTTT.

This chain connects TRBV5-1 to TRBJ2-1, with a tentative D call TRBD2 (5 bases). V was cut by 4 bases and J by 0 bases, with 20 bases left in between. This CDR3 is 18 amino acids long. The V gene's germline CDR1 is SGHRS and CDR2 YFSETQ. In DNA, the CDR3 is TGCGCCAGCAGCCCTCTTTCAACTAGGCGGATCTCCTACAATGAGCAGTTCTTC. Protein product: CASSPLSTRRISYNEQFF.

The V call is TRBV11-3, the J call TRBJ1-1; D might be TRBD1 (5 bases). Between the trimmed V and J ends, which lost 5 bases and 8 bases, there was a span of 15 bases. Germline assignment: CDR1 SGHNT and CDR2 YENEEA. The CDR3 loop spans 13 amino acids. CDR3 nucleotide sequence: TGTGCCAGCAGCCCAACGGCGGGGGTAGAAGCTTTCTTT. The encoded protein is CASSPTAGVEAFF.